The TCR beta chain under discussion was sequenced for a study of blood T cell repertoires in COVID-19 (dated by TCRdb to 2018 to 2020). Regarding the complete study: Samples from collaborators originated in the United States, Italy and Spain and spanned both the acute and convalescent phases of COVID-19. Deeply sampled blood TCRbeta repertoires from subjects exposed to, actively infected with, or recovered from COVID-19 were included in the dataset. The samples were drawn from the first 160 participants of the ongoing ImmuneRACE study and from 950 to 1,500 subjects provided by 6 global collaborators. Nearly every sample came with metadata listing a de-identified subject ID, COVID-19 status, age in years and sex. Where available, HLA class I and class II types were taken from metadata supplied by the sample provider and were not determined by assay-based typing. The material from the prospective study consisted of cDNA or gDNA derived from T cells, B-cell-depleted T cells, or PBMCs. A freely available public database, intended as a resource for researchers studying the immune response to SARS-CoV-2, is where the repertoires were released.

For this clone: Its antigen is unknown. Base qualities were left out, and no much larger clone turns up one base away.

Samples from volunteer blood donors who had recovered from COVID-19 were contributed by a second Seattle source. Collaborating institutions collected whole blood in K2EDTA tubes following their own protocols. For TCRbeta analysis, collaborator samples were shipped as frozen whole blood, as isolated PBMCs, or as DNA extracted from either sample type. Trimming leaves V shorter by 4 bases and J shorter by 6 bases, with the junction holding 8 bases beyond the gene matches. The CDR3 contains 14 residues, cysteine and phenylalanine counted. The kept DNA is CDR3 alone, 42 bases in frame from the first base. The germline V gene gives CDR1 as SNHLY and CDR2 as FYNNEI. Broad study findings and their caveats: Clinical and demographic metadata were provided uncurated, with the amount varying by source and participant.

The immunoSEQ Assay, a bias-controlled multiplex PCR, was used to amplify TCRbeta CDR3 regions from genomic DNA. In the source study's methods: The number of nucleated cells in each sample was estimated by amplification of reference gene primers within the assay. To quantify the absolute abundance of each unique TCRbeta CDR3 rearrangement, sequence reads were collapsed and filtered. For each sample, productive Simpson clonality was calculated as the square root of Simpson's diversity index over productive rearrangements. Sourced from immuneACCESS, this table was stored by TCRdb with only in-frame sequences that have V and J called. A share of the clones is absent; for the studies checked, an unresolved V gene accounts for under half, and the remainder has no known explanation. Clone size and V and J calls were adopted from that table, with D and trimming inferred from the DNA. The sample table shows some 250,000 clones, and 88% are seen once. The ten largest make up 0.95% to 1% of the sample.

The source of this sequence is a woman in her thirties or forties who had recovered from COVID-19. Sample: peripheral blood. Rearrangement joined TRBV2 to TRBJ2-7; 8 bases in the middle match TRBD2. The CDR3 in this case is CASSAQRESTEQYF. The nucleotide sequence reads as follows: TGTGCCAGCAGTGCCCAGCGGGAGTCCACCGAGCAGTACTTC.